This TCR beta chain is from a study of shared clonotypes between healthy human individuals (dated by TCRdb to about 2020). Describing the broader study: The cohort comprised a couple of women and a few men aged 18 to 49 years. Different laboratories and diverse techniques were used to prepare libraries and sequence TCR repertoires, to increase sequencing depth and limit assay-specific biases. For each donor, three plates each were used for CD4 naive and CD4 memory, two plates were used for CD8 naive, and one plate was used for CD8 memory. Blood TCR repertoires of five healthy adults were deeply sequenced to estimate repertoire size and the extent of clonotype sharing between individuals. Leukapheresis yielded between about 0.85 and 10 billion PBMCs per donor. The study at large found these results: Naive subsets generally had larger estimated clonotype richness than memory subsets did. Sharing across a few donors was observed for roughly 5.4% of naive CD4, under 4% of naive CD8, about 2.3% of memory CD4, and roughly 0.4% of memory CD8 clonotypes. Clonotypes shared by all four sorted-subset donors showed higher generation probabilities than non-shared clonotypes. Even with the large sequencing depth, rarefaction of the sorted-subset datasets indicated that sequencing was incomplete. Sampling was restricted to blood, and TCR repertoires in tissue are likely to differ from TCR repertoires in blood. The small number of donors limited the genetic and exposure-history diversity represented. Pairwise subsampling led to the expectation that sequencing depth would affect the degree of clonotype sharing among donors.

With regard to this clone: Its antigen is unknown. Base qualities are missing; no much larger clone stands one base away.

The donors were healthy, HIV-negative adults who had no recently reported acute infections or vaccinations. Every donor was a Caucasian adult living in Nashville, Tennessee, USA. Magnetic negative selection was used to enrich CD4+ T cells, after which naive cells were positively selected on CD45RA and the negative fraction became the memory subset. After blood collection by leukapheresis, PBMCs were isolated using Ficoll-Histopaque density gradient centrifugation and then cryopreserved in the vapor phase of liquid nitrogen. Analytical flow cytometry was used to check the purity and quantity of every magnetically sorted T cell population. Genomic DNA was isolated from every sorted fraction and measured by UV absorbance on a Nanodrop 2000c. Including the terminal cysteine and phenylalanine, the CDR3 comprises 15 residues. Only the CDR3 portion is preserved as DNA: 45 bases, with reading frame beginning at the first base. A distance of 12 bases separates the germline ends of V and J, which lose 0 bases and 5 bases respectively. Based on the germline V gene, the CDR1 and CDR2 sequences are SGHTA and FQGNSA.

Using the deep immunoSEQ assay, multiplex PCR amplified TCR CDR3 regions from genomic DNA. Genomic DNA extracted from each cell subset was distributed evenly over all wells of several immunoSEQ 96-well plates, and each plate served as one replicate. For sorted subsets, about 200 ng genomic DNA, equal to some 28,000 T cell genomes, was loaded into each replicate PCR. Purified libraries were quantified with a Qubit 3.0 fluorometer, sized on a Bioanalyzer 2100, and re-quantified with the KAPA Library Quantification kit. Every immunoSEQ 96-well plate was sequenced on a separate single-read 150-cycle Illumina NextSeq 550 flow cell. For the original study's pipeline: Because only junctional sequences without quality scores were contained in the immunoSEQ output, filtering matching that applied to full-length reads could not be performed. Sequences were annotated with PyIR, a Python wrapper for IgBLAST v1.9, using IMGT germline references to assign V/J genes and CDR3. Reads with weak V/J assignments (E-value above 1e-6), missing CDR3, stop codons, out-of-frame junctions, or ambiguous translated residues were removed. V3J clonotypes were defined as sequences sharing the same inferred V gene, J gene, and CDR3 amino acid sequence. To compute the percentage overlap between repertoires, the number of shared unique clonotypes was divided by the size of the smaller repertoire. Richness of each repertoire was evaluated using RTK rarefaction, the Chao1 estimator, and Recon v2.1 estimates of unobserved clonotypes. For all TCRbeta clonotypes obtained by the gDNA method from a handful of donors, generation probabilities were computed with OLGA. TCRdb holds this immuneACCESS table with in-frame rearrangements only. Some clones are missing; in checked studies, unresolved V genes explain under half, and the rest has no known cause. The DNA gave D and trimming, while V, J and clone size come from that table. The sample table lists approximately 2.3 million clones, 85% to 95% of them with a count of one. The ten largest make up 0.3% to 0.4% of the sample.

Source material: naive CD4+ T cells from PBMCs. The sample's cell subset or site, from its label and the paper: CD45RA+ positively selected. The receptor's source is a man between 18 and 35 years old in good health. Some clones in this sample may be carry-over from other donors' samples. The chain uses TRBV7-2 and TRBJ2-3; tentative D gene TRBD2, with 5 bases matching. The CDR3 in this case is CASSLASLEGDTQYF. The DNA sequence follows: TGTGCCAGCAGCTTAGCTTCACTAGAGGGAGATACGCAGTATTTT. The CDR3, completed at both ends by the reference TRBV7-2 and TRBJ2-3 genes, gives the full variable domain GAGVSQSPSNKVTEKGKDVELRCDPISGHTALYWYRQSLGQGLEFLIYFQGNSAPDKSGLPSDRFSAERTGGSVSTLTIQRTQQEDSAVYLCASSLASLEGDTQYFGPGTRLTVL.